The 32 T cell receptor beta chains presented below share a single source sample, sequenced in a study of PD-L1 blockade in urothelial cancer (TCRdb year 2017). Library preparation employed the immunoSEQ multiplex PCR assay. TCRdb provides this immuneACCESS table in a form limited to in-frame rearrangements. Some clones are lacking; in checked studies, under half of them reflect an unresolved V gene, and why the rest are absent is not known. In all, the sample holds approximately 26,000 clones, and roughly 90% of those were seen once. The ten largest clones represent 31% of the sample. Sequences were derived from PBMCs, sampled around atezolizumab (anti-PD-L1) treatment. These receptors were collected from a man between 60 and 70 years old with urothelial cancer.

V is TRBV10-2 and J is TRBJ2-1, with 10 bases fitting TRBD2. This CDR3 is 17 amino acids long. CDR1 and CDR2 from the germline V gene are WSHSY and SAAADI. The ends lost 5 bases at V and 2 bases at J; junction bases unmatched: 9. The CDR3 bases are TGCGCCAGCAGTTGGGCTAGCGGGAGCAGCGCCTACAATGAGCAGTTCTTC. Translated, it gives CASSWASGSSAYNEQFF.

The chain employs TRBV14 and TRBJ1-1; D not certain. The CDR3 is 15 residues long. Looked up from germline, CDR1 is SGHDN and CDR2 is FVKESK. Trimming stripped 0 bases from V and 3 bases from J, with 11 bases between. CDR3 DNA: TGTGCCAGCAGCCAAGACCCCCTTGGCCACACTGAAGCTTTCTTT. Translated: CASSQDPLGHTEAFF.

This chain connects TRBV5-1 to TRBJ2-3; 10 nucleotides match TRBD2. V was clipped by 4 bases and J by 2 bases; unmatched bases: 7. The V gene's germline CDR1 is SGHRS and CDR2 YFSETQ. The CDR3 runs 16 residues. The CDR3 DNA sequence: TGCGCCAGCAGCCCTTCTAGCGGGAGTTCCACAGATACGCAGTATTTT. As protein: CASSPSSGSSTDTQYF.

The chain employs TRBV10-3 and TRBJ1-2; TRBD1 matches 8 bases. This CDR3 contains 14 residues. The germline V gene encodes CDR1 ENHRY and CDR2 SYGVKD. The ends lost 6 bases at V and 8 bases at J; junction bases unmatched: 11. DNA of the CDR3: TGTGCCATCAGGGGACAGGCGGTTGGTGGGGGCTACACCTTC. Translating gives CAIRGQAVGGGYTF.

This chain connects TRBV9 to TRBJ2-7, with a possible D match to TRBD1 (6 bases). The CDR3 contains 14 residues. Germline V CDR1 and CDR2: SGDLS, YYNGEE. Trimming shortened V by 4 bases and J by 0 bases, and 11 bases separated the two germline ends. For the CDR3, the DNA is TGTGCCAGCAGCTTTGAAGGGGGCTCCTACGAGCAGTACTTC. It yields the protein CASSFEGGSYEQYF.

This chain links TRBV5-1 with TRBJ2-7; 8 bases are shared with TRBD1. Trimming removed 0 bases from V and 7 bases from J; junction bases left unmatched: 6. There are 14 residues in the CDR3. Germline CDR1 and CDR2: SGHRS and YFSETQ. The CDR3, as DNA: TGCGCCAGCAGCTTGGGGGGACAGGCTGAGGAGCAGTACTTC. This sequence encodes CASSLGGQAEEQYF.

V and J are TRBV19 and TRBJ1-1; D gene uncertain. V dropped 6 bases and J dropped 1 base, with 18 bases sitting between them. In germline, CDR1 is LNHDA, CDR2 SQIVND (reference sequence). CDR3 size: 16 residues. The CDR3 DNA is TGTGCCAGTAGCTCTTTGCGTACGGGATGGAACACTGAAGCTTTCTTT. It encodes CASSSLRTGWNTEAFF.

V is TRBV10-2 and J is TRBJ2-3, with D maybe TRBD2 (6 bases). CDR1 and CDR2 from the germline V gene are WSHSY and SAAADI. V lost 7 bases and J lost 0, with 14 bases in between. CDR3 size: 15 residues. The CDR3 DNA reads TGCGCCAGCAAAGCGGGTAGAGCTAGCACAGATACGCAGTATTTT. Protein: CASKAGRASTDTQYF.

The rearrangement joins TRBV28 to TRBJ2-1; 8 bases are shared with TRBD1. The CDR3 runs 14 residues. V lost 10 bases to trimming and J lost 3 bases; unmatched junction nucleotides: 8. Germline loops: CDR1 MDHEN, CDR2 SYDVKM. In nucleotides, the CDR3 is TGTGCCACCATCACAGGGGGAAACTACAATGAGCAGTTCTTC. Amino acids: CATITGGNYNEQFF.

The CDR3, as DNA: TGCGCCAGCAGCCGGGACAGCCATTACACCGGGGAGCTGTTTTTT. Translation gives CASSRDSHYTGELFF. The chain is built from TRBV4-1 and TRBJ2-2, with 7 bases lining up with TRBD1. This CDR3 is 15 amino acids long. Germline values: CDR1 MGHRA, CDR2 YSYEKL. With 4 bases clipped from V and 3 bases from J, the junction kept 5 bases outside the gene matches.

V is TRBV30 and J is TRBJ1-2, with D perhaps matching TRBD1 (5 bases). CDR1 is GTSNPN and CDR2 is SVGIG in the germline V gene (reference sequence). The CDR3 has 16 residues. V was cut by 3 bases and J by 4 bases, with 21 bases left in between. CDR3 coding DNA: TGTGCCTGGAGGGGAGGGGAAGGGCAGGCGGGCTATGGCTACACCTTC. It is translated as CAWRGGEGQAGYGYTF.

This chain uses TRBV5-4 with TRBJ2-7; perhaps TRBD1 as D (5 bases). The CDR3 consists of 14 residues. CDR1 and CDR2 from the germline V gene are SGHNT and YYREEE (reference sequence). Trimming removed 2 bases from V and 1 base from J, with 10 bases in between. CDR3 sequence: CASSFQGISYEQYF. CDR3 DNA: TGTGCCAGCAGCTTTCAGGGTATTTCCTACGAGCAGTACTTC.

The rearrangement uses TRBV6-1 and TRBJ1-1, with 10 bases that match TRBD1. Germline assignment: CDR1 MNHNS and CDR2 SASEGT. The V segment lost 2 bases and the J segment 5 bases; nucleotides outside the gene matches: 5. This CDR3 comprises 15 residues. CDR3 bases: TGTGCCAGCAGTGAACGGGACAGGGGAGTTACTGAAGCTTTCTTT. Its translation is CASSERDRGVTEAFF.

V usage is TRBV25-1 and J usage is TRBJ2-7; no definite D call. Trimming removed 3 bases at V and 2 bases at J, with 8 bases between. Germline CDR1 and CDR2: MGHDK and SYGVNS. The CDR3 runs 13 residues. The CDR3 loop reads CASSDRVTYEQYF. CDR3 coding DNA: TGTGCCAGCAGTGACCGGGTTACCTACGAGCAGTACTTC.

Notes on this clone: Other DNA sequences from this sample encode an identical CDR3 as well. The chain has TRBV15 and TRBJ1-2; no firm D call. CDR1 is LNHNV and CDR2 is YYDKDF in the germline V gene (reference sequence). The CDR3 extends over 16 amino acids. Trimming shortened V by 0 bases and J by 4 bases, and 15 bases separated the two germline ends. CDR3 sequence: CATSRDNPVYGYGYTF. CDR3 bases: TGTGCCACCAGCAGAGATAACCCGGTGTATGGCTATGGCTACACCTTC.

Written as DNA, the CDR3 is TGTGCCAGCGGACAGACAGGGCCTTCACCCCTCCACTTT. Encoded protein: CASGQTGPSPLHF. The chain employs TRBV27 and TRBJ1-6, with TRBD1 matching 7 bases. Germline loops: CDR1 MNHEY, CDR2 SMNVEV (reference sequence). V shed 8 bases, J shed 9 bases, and the junction held 7 bases outside the gene matches. The CDR3 is made up of 13 amino acids.

The rearrangement joins TRBV19 to TRBJ2-2, with a weak D call TRBD1 (5 bases). Trimming cost V 3 bases and J 2 bases, with 13 bases left between them. CDR3 size: 16 residues. Germline V lookup: CDR1 LNHDA, CDR2 SQIVND (reference sequence). CDR3: CASSMEGQGNTGELFF. The CDR3, as DNA: TGTGCCAGTAGTATGGAAGGGCAGGGAAACACCGGGGAGCTGTTTTTT. The full variable domain, with the rest looked up from reference TRBV19 and TRBJ2-2, is DGGITQSPKYLFRKEGQNVTLSCEQNLNHDAMYWYRQDPGQGLRLIYYSQIVNDFQKGDIAEGYSVSREKKESFPLTVTSAQKNPTAFYLCASSMEGQGNTGELFFGEGSRLTVL.

The chain joins TRBV5-1 to TRBJ2-3; 8 bases are a match to TRBD2. With V trimmed by 1 base and J by 2 bases, 9 bases remained unmatched. Germline loops: CDR1 SGHRS, CDR2 YFSETQ. The CDR3 sequence is 17 residues long. This CDR3 is CASSLFGAGGHTDTQYF. As DNA, the CDR3 is TGCGCCAGCAGCTTGTTTGGGGCGGGGGGACACACAGATACGCAGTATTTT.

This clone has only one observation. The CDR3 nucleotides read TGCGCCAGCAGCTTGGGTCTAGCTAGGGAGACCCAGTACTTC. Amino acids: CASSLGLARETQYF. The V and J genes are TRBV5-1 and TRBJ2-5; TRBD2 might be the D (5 bases). The CDR3 totals 14 residues. Trimming took 0 bases from V and 5 from J, leaving 11 bases between them. Germline loops: CDR1 SGHRS, CDR2 YFSETQ.

The genes are TRBV5-1 and TRBJ1-2; 10 bases are a match to TRBD1. This CDR3 spans 13 amino acids. Trimming took 4 bases from V and 6 from J; bases not matched to a gene: 3. Germline values: CDR1 SGHRS, CDR2 YFSETQ. The CDR3 sequence is CASSVGQGDGYTF. The CDR3 DNA is TGCGCCAGCAGCGTAGGACAGGGGGATGGCTACACCTTC.

V is TRBV10-3 and J is TRBJ1-4; 8 bases fit TRBD1. Germline CDR1 is ENHRY and CDR2 is SYGVKD. Trimming at V came to 1 base and at J to 9 bases, leaving 19 bases not matched to a gene. The length of the CDR3 is 19 residues. The CDR3 here is CAISELTIRGQGEVQKLFF. CDR3 in DNA: TGTGCCATCAGTGAGTTAACAATTCGCGGACAGGGAGAAGTTCAAAAACTGTTTTTT.

V gene TRBV18 combines with J gene TRBJ1-1, with D maybe TRBD1 (5 bases). V gave up 0 bases and J gave up 3 bases, with 14 bases separating them. The CDR3 spans 16 residues. Germline V gives CDR1 KGHSH, CDR2 LQKENI. Here the CDR3 DNA reads TGTGCCAGCTCACCACCCCCCCCCAGGGTGGACACTGAAGCTTTCTTT. The encoded protein is CASSPPPPRVDTEAFF.

The V call is TRBV5-4, the J call TRBJ2-2; D is uncertain. V dropped 4 bases and J dropped 3 bases, with 13 bases sitting between them. The germline gives CDR1 SGHNT, CDR2 YYREEE (reference sequence). The CDR3 is 15 amino acids. This CDR3 reads CASSMPYEYTGELFF. CDR3 nucleotides: TGTGCCAGCAGCATGCCCTATGAGTACACCGGGGAGCTGTTTTTT. Full variable domain (outside the CDR3, taken from reference TRBV5-4 and TRBJ2-2): ETGVTQSPTHLIKTRGQQVTLRCSSQSGHNTVSWYQQALGQGPQFIFQYYREEENGRGNFPPRFSGLQFPNYSSELNVNALELDDSALYLCASSMPYEYTGELFFGEGSRLTVL.

The V gene is TRBV6-5, the J gene TRBJ2-1; 8 bases agree with TRBD2. Trimming cost V 2 bases and J 14 bases; bases outside gene matches: 8. The CDR3 has 13 residues. Looked up from germline, CDR1 is MNHEY and CDR2 is SVGAGI. CDR3 in amino acids: CASSYPGTRKEFF. The CDR3 nucleotides read TGTGCCAGCAGTTACCCCGGGACTAGAAAGGAGTTCTTC.

The chain joins TRBV19 to TRBJ1-2; D is perhaps TRBD1 (5 bases). The germline CDR1 and CDR2 sequences are LNHDA and SQIVND (reference sequence). This CDR3 is built from 15 residues. The V gene lost 3 bases and the J gene lost 2 bases, with 13 bases spanning the gap. The CDR3 region has the DNA TGTGCCAGTAGTATCACAGGAAGAGCAAACTATGGCTACACCTTC. It encodes CASSITGRANYGYTF.

The genes are TRBV18 and TRBJ2-1; no clear D gene. Germline values: CDR1 KGHSH, CDR2 LQKENI. Trimming cost V 0 bases and J 14 bases, with 17 bases left between them. The CDR3 is made up of 14 amino acids. CDR3 amino acids: CASSPPAVMPSKFF. CDR3 nucleotides: TGTGCCAGCTCACCACCGGCGGTTATGCCGTCTAAGTTCTTC.

This clone was detected only once. The J gene is TRBJ1-3, the V gene TRBV5-4; D not certain. Trimming removed 0 bases at V and 0 bases at J, with 7 bases between. CDR3 length: 15 residues. Germline V lookup: CDR1 SGHNT, CDR2 YYREEE (reference sequence). The CDR3 is CASSLERSSGNTIYF. The CDR3 region has the DNA TGTGCCAGCAGCTTGGAGCGATCCTCTGGAAACACCATATATTTT.

The rearrangement links TRBV7-3 to TRBJ2-5; 13 bases are shared with TRBD2. V shed 5 bases and J 1 base; nucleotides not matched to a gene: 1. CDR3 length equals 15 residues. Germline V gene data show CDR1 as SGHTA and CDR2 as FQGTGA. The CDR3 reads CASSRTSGSQETQYF. The CDR3 DNA sequence: TGTGCCAGCAGCCGGACTAGCGGGAGCCAAGAGACCCAGTACTTC.

The V and J genes are TRBV5-6 and TRBJ1-4, with TRBD1 matching 7 bases. V was clipped by 5 bases and J by 6 bases; unmatched bases: 10. Germline values: CDR1 SGHDT, CDR2 YYEEEE. This CDR3 spans 15 amino acids. Here the CDR3 DNA reads TGTGCCAGCAGACCATCGACAGGGTTCTATGAAAAACTGTTTTTT. It is translated as CASRPSTGFYEKLFF.

CDR3: CASSAPPQGMNTEAFF. The DNA of the CDR3 is TGTGCCAGCAGTGCACCCCCACAGGGCATGAACACTGAAGCTTTCTTT. The rearrangement joins TRBV6-1 to TRBJ1-1; D might be TRBD1 (6 bases). CDR1 and CDR2 (germline): MNHNS, SASEGT. The CDR3 consists of 16 residues. Trimming took off 4 bases at V and 0 bases at J, with 15 bases between the two ends.

The rearrangement joins TRBV5-1 to TRBJ2-4, with 10 bases aligning to TRBD2. Germline assignment: CDR1 SGHRS and CDR2 YFSETQ. The CDR3 is 16 amino acids. Germline trimming cut 4 bases from V and 1 base from J; bases unmatched to any gene: 5. The CDR3 DNA follows: TGCGCCAGCAGCGAGTCTAGCGGGAGCGCCAAAAACATTCAGTACTTC. It is translated as CASSESSGSAKNIQYF.

This clone came up a few times. This chain connects TRBV4-1 to TRBJ2-1; TRBD2 might be the D (5 bases). Trimming removed 6 bases at V and 0 bases at J, with 12 bases between. The CDR3 length is 15 residues. The V gene's germline CDR1 is MGHRA and CDR2 YSYEKL. The CDR3 DNA follows: TGCGCCAGCAGGGGAGCCGATAGCTCCTACAATGAGCAGTTCTTC. This gives the protein CASRGADSSYNEQFF.